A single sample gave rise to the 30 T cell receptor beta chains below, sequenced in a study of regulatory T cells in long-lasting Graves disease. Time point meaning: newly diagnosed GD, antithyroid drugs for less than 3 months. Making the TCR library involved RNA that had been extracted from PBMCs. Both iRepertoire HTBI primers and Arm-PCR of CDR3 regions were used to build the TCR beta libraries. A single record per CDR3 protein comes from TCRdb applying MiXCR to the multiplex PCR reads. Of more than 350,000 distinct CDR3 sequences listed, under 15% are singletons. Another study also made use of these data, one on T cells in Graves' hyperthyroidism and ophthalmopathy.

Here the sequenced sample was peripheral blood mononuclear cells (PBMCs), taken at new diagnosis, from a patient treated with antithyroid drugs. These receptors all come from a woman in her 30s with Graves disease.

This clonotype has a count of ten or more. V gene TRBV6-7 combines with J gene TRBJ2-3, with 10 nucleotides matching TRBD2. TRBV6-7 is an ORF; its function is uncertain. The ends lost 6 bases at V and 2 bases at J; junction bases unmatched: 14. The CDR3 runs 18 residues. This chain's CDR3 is CASRGKREGDGITDTQYF. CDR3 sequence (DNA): TGTGCCAGCAGGGGAAAGCGGGAGGGAGACGGTATCACAGATACGCAGTATTTT.

CDR3 in amino acids: CASSTAVNSGNTIYF. The DNA for the CDR3 is TGTGCCAGCAGCACCGCGGTAAACTCTGGAAACACCATATATTTT. The chain employs TRBV9 and TRBJ1-3; no firm D call. Germline CDR1 is SGDLS and CDR2 is YYNGEE. The CDR3 is 15 amino acids. V lost 4 bases to trimming and J lost 0 bases, with 11 bases between them.

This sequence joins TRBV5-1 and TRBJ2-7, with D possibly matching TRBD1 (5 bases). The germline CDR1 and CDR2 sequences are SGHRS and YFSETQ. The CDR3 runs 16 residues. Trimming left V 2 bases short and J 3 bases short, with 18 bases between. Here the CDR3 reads CASSLSRTPGFYEQYF. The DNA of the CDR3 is TGCGCCAGCAGCTTATCCCGCACTCCAGGGTTCTACGAGCAGTACTTC.

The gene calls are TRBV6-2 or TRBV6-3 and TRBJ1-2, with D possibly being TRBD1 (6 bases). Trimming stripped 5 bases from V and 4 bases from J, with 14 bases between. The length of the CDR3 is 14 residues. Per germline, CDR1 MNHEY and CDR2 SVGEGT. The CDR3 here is CASSRAGVGYGYTF. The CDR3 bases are TGTGCCAGCAGTCGGGCAGGGGTTGGCTATGGCTACACCTTC.

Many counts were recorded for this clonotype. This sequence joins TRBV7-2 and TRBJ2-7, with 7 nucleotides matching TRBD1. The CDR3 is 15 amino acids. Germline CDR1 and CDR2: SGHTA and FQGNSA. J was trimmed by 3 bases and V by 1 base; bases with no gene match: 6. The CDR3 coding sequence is TGTGCCAGCAGCTTAGAATGGGACAGCTACTACGAGCAGTACTTC. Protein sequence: CASSLEWDSYYEQYF.

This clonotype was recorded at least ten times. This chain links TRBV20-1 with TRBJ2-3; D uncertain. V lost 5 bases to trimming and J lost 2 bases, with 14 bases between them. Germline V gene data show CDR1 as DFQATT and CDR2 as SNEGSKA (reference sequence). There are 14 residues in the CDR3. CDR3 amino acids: CSAGAGTYTDTQYF. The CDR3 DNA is TGCAGTGCTGGAGCTGGTACCTACACAGATACGCAGTATTTT.

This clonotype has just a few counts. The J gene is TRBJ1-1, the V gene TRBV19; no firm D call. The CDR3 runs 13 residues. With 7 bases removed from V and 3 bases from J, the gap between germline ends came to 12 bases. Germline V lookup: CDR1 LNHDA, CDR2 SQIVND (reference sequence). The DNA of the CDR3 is TGTGCCAGTATGTCGAAGAGTTACACTGAAGCTTTCTTT. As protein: CASMSKSYTEAFF.

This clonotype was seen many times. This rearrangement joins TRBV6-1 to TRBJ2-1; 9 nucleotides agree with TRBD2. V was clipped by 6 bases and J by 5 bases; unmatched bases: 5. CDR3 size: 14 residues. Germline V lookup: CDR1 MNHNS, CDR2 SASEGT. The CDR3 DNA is TGTGCCAGCAGAAGACTAGCGGTAAACAATGAGCAGTTCTTC. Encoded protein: CASRRLAVNNEQFF.

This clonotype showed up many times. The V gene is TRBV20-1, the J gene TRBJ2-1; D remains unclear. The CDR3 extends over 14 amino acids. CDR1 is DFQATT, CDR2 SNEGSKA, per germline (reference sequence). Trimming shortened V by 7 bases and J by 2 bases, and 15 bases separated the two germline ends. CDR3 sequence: CSVRLWKAYNEQFF. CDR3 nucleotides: TGCAGTGTCAGACTCTGGAAGGCCTACAATGAGCAGTTCTTC.

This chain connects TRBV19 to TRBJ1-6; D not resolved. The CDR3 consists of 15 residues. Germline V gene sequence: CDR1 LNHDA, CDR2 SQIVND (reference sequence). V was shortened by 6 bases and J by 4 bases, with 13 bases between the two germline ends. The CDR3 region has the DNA TGTGCCAGTAGGGGCAGTGGCCGATATAATTCACCCCTCCACTTT. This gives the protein CASRGSGRYNSPLHF.

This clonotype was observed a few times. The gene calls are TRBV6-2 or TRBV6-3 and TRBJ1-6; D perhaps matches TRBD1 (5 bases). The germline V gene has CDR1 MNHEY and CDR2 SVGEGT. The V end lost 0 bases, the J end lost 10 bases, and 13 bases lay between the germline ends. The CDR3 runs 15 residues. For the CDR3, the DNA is TGTGCCAGCAGTTACTCGATAGGGGAGGGGTCACCCCTCCACTTT. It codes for CASSYSIGEGSPLHF.

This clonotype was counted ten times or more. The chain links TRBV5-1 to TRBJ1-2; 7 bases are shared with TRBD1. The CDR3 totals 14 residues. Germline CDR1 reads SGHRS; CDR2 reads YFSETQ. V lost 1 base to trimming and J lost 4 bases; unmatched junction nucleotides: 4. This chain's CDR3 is CASSLRGGVYGYTF. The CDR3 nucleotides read TGCGCCAGCAGCTTGCGAGGGGGCGTCTATGGCTACACCTTC.

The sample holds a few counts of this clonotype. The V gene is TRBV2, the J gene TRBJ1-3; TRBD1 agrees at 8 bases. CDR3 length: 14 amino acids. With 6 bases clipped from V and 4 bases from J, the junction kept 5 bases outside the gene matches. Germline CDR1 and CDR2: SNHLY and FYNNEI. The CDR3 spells CASRVQGDGNTIYF. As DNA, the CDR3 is TGTGCCAGCAGGGTACAGGGGGACGGAAACACCATATATTTT.

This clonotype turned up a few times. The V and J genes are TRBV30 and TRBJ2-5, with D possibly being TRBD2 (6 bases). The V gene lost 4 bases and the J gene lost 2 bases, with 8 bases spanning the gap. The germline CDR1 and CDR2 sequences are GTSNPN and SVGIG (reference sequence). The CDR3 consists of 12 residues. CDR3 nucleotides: TGTGCCTGGACTAGCGAACAAGAGACCCAGTACTTC. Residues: CAWTSEQETQYF.

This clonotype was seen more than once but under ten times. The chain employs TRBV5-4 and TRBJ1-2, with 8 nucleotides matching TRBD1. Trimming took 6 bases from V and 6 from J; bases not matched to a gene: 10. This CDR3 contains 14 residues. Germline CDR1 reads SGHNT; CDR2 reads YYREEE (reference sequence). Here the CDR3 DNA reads TGTGCCAGCACGGCGGACAGGGCCATTAATGGCTACACCTTC. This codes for CASTADRAINGYTF.

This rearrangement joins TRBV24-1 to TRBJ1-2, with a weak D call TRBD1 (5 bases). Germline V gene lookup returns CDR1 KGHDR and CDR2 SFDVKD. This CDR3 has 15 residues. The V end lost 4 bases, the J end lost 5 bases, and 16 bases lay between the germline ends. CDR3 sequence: CATSDHTGTRYGYTF. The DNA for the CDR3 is TGTGCCACCAGTGACCACACCGGGACGAGGTATGGCTACACCTTC.

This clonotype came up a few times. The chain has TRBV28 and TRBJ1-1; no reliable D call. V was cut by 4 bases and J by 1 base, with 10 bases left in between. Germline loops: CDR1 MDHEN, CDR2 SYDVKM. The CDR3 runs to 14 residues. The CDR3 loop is CASSSLASNTEAFF. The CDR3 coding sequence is TGTGCCAGCAGTTCCCTGGCCTCGAACACTGAAGCTTTCTTT.

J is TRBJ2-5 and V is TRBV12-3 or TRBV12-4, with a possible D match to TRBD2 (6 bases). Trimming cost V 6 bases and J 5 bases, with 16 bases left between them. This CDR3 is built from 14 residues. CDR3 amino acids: CASRGGARVETQYF. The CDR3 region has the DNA TGTGCCAGCAGGGGGGGTGCTAGGGTGGAGACCCAGTACTTC.

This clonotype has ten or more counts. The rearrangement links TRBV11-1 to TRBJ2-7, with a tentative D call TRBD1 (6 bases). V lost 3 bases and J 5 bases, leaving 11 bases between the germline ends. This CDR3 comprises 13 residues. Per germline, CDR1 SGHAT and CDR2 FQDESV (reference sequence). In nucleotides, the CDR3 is TGTGCCAGCAGCTTGGGCAGGGGTAACGAGCAGTACTTC. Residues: CASSLGRGNEQYF. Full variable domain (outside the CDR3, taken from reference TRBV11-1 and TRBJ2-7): EAEVAQSPRYKITEKSQAVAFWCDPISGHATLYWYRQILGQGPELLVQFQDESVVDDSQLPKDRFSAERLKGVDSTLKIQPAELGDSAMYLCASSLGRGNEQYFGPGTRLTVT.

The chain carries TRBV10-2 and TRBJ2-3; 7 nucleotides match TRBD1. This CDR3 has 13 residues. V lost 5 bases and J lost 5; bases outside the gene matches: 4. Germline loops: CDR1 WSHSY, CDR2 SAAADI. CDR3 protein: CASSTDRVDTQYF. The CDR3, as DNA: TGCGCCAGCAGTACCGACAGGGTAGATACGCAGTATTTT.

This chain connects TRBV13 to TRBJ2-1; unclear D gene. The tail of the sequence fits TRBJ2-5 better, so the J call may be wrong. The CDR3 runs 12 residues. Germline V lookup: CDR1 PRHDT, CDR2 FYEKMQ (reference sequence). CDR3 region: CASSQYAGFQYF. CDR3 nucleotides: TGTGCCAGCAGCCAATACGCCGGGTTCCAGTACTTC.

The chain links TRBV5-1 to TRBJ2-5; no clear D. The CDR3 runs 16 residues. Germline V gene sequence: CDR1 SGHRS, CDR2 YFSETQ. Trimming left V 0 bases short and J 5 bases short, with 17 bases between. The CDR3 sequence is CASSLASVTWDETQYF. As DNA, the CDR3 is TGCGCCAGCAGCTTGGCCTCGGTGACTTGGGATGAGACCCAGTACTTC.

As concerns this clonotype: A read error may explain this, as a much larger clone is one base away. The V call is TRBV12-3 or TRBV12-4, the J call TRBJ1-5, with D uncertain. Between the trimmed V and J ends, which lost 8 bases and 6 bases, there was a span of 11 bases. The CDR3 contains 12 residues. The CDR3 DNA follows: TGTGCCAGCGGTCCCGGTGGTCAGCCCCAGCATTTT. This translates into CASGPGGQPQHF.

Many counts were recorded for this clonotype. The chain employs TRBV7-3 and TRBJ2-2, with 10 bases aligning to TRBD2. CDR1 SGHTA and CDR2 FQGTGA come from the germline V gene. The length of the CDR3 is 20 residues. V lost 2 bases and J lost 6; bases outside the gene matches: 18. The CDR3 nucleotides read TGTGCCAGCAGCTTAGGGGTTCGGCTAGCGGGAGCGCCCGGCGCCGGGGAGCTGTTTTTT. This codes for CASSLGVRLAGAPGAGELFF. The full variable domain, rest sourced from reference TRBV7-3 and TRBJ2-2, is GAGVSQTPSNKVTEKGKYVELRCDPISGHTALYWYRQSLGQGPEFLIYFQGTGAADDSGLPNDRFFAVRPEGSVSTLKIQRTERGDSAVYLCASSLGVRLAGAPGAGELFFGEGSRLTVL.

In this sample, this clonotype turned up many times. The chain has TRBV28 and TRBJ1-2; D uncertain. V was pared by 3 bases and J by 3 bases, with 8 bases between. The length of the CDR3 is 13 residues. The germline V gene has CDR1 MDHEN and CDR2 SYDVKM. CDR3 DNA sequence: TGTGCCAGCAGTTTCGGCGGATACTATGGCTACACCTTC. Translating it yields CASSFGGYYGYTF.

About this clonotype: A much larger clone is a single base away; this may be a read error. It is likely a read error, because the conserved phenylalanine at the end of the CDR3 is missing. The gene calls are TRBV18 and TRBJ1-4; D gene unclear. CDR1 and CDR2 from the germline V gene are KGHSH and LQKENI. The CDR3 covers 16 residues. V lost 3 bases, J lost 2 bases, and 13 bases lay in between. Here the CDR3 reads CASSPGSRLTNEKLFS. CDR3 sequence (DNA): TGTGCCAGCTCACCTGGATCGAGGCTTACTAATGAAAAACTGTTTTCT.

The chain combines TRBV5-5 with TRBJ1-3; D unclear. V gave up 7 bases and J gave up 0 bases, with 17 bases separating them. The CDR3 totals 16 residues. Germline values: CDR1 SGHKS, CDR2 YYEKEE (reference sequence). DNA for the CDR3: TGTGCCAGCGGCACCCAACCGAAACTCTCTGGAAACACCATATATTTT. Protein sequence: CASGTQPKLSGNTIYF.

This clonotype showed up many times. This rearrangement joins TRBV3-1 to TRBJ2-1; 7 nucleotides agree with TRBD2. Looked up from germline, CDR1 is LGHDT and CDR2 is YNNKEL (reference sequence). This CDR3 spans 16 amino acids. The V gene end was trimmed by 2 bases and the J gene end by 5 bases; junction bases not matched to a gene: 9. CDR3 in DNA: TGTGCCAGCAGCCAATTCGGGCTAGCGGCGAACAATGAGCAGTTCTTC. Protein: CASSQFGLAANNEQFF.

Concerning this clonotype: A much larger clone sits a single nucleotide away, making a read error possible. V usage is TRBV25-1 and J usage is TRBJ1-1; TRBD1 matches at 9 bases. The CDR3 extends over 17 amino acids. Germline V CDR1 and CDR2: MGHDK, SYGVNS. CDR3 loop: CASSEPGTGRAPGELLF. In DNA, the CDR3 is TGTGCCAGCAGTGAACCAGGGACAGGGAGGGCTCCCGGGGAGCTGCTTTTT. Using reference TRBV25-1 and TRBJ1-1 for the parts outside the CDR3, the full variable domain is EADIYQTPRYLVIGTGKKITLECSQTMGHDKMYWYQQDPGMELHLIHYSYGVNSTEKGDLSSESTVSRIRTEHFPLTLESARPSHTSQYLCASSEPGTGRAPGELLFGQGTRLTVV.

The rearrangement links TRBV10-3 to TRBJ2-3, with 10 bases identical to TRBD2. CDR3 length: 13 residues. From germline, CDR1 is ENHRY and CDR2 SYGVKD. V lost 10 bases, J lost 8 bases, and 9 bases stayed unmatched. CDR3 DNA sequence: TGTGCCACGGGGCTAGCGGGAGTTCGTACGCAGTATTTT. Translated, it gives CATGLAGVRTQYF.